The 31 T cell receptor beta chains below come from one sample, sequenced in a study of OX40 agonist ivuxolimab in advanced cancers. Sequenced by immunoSEQ multiplex PCR; TCRdb stores in-frame clones only, minus some. Here the sample spans over 50,000 clones, roughly 86% being singletons. This specimen consisted of CD4+ or CD8+ T cells sorted from blood, obtained in a trial of the OX40 agonist ivuxolimab. These receptors all stem from an adult with an advanced solid tumor such as melanoma, head and neck, liver or kidney cancer.

V and J are TRBV5-1 and TRBJ1-2, with D maybe TRBD1 (5 bases). This CDR3 is 13 amino acids long. With 1 base removed from V and 8 bases from J, the gap between germline ends came to 12 bases. Germline V gene lookup returns CDR1 SGHRS and CDR2 YFSETQ. CDR3 DNA sequence: TGCGCCAGCAGCTTGATGGGGCTCGACGGCTACACCTTC. It yields the protein CASSLMGLDGYTF. Variable domain in full (rest from reference TRBV5-1 and TRBJ1-2): KAGVTQTPRYLIKTRGQQVTLSCSPISGHRSVSWYQQTPGQGLQFLFEYFSETQRNKGNFPGRFSGRQFSNSRSEMNVSTLELGDSALYLCASSLMGLDGYTFGSGTRLTVV.

The chain joins TRBV18 to TRBJ2-1, with D possibly matching TRBD2 (6 bases). CDR3 length equals 13 residues. The germline V and J ends were trimmed by 2 bases and 6 bases, with 8 bases remaining between them. Per germline, CDR1 KGHSH and CDR2 LQKENI. The CDR3 reads CASSPGGSNEQFF. The CDR3 nucleotides read TGTGCCAGCTCACCAGGGGGGTCCAATGAGCAGTTCTTC.

The chain links TRBV6-1 to TRBJ2-5; 8 bases line up with TRBD2. The germline CDR1 and CDR2 sequences are MNHNS and SASEGT. The junction had 6 bases not matched to a gene; V was cut back by 7 bases and J by 2 bases. The CDR3 runs to 14 residues. The CDR3: CASTYSGVQETQYF. Here the CDR3 DNA reads TGTGCCAGCACTTATAGCGGGGTTCAAGAGACCCAGTACTTC.

The CDR3 bases are TGTGCCAGCAGCACACAGGGGGCGCGGGATGAGCAGTTCTTC. This encodes CASSTQGARDEQFF. The chain recombines TRBV28 with TRBJ2-1; 9 nucleotides line up with TRBD1. The junction had 8 bases not matched to a gene; V was cut back by 6 bases and J by 8 bases. The CDR3 sequence is 14 residues long. The germline V gene encodes CDR1 MDHEN and CDR2 SYDVKM. Looking up the rest from reference TRBV28 and TRBJ2-1 gives the full variable domain: DVKVTQSSRYLVKRTGEKVFLECVQDMDHENMFWYRQDPGLGLRLIYFSYDVKMKEKGDIPEGYSVSREKKERFSLILESASTNQTSMYLCASSTQGARDEQFFGPGTRLTVL.

The chain recombines TRBV5-4 with TRBJ2-1, with D tentatively TRBD1 (5 bases). Germline V gene lookup returns CDR1 SGHNT and CDR2 YYREEE (reference sequence). V was shortened by 0 bases and J by 7 bases, with 8 bases between the two germline ends. The CDR3 contains 13 residues. Here the CDR3 DNA reads TGTGCCAGCAGCTTGGGAGCAGGGAATGAGCAGTTCTTC. It translates to CASSLGAGNEQFF.

This clone has only a few counts. The chain links TRBV19 to TRBJ1-1; D is possibly TRBD1 (5 bases). The CDR3 length is 14 residues. The V gene's germline CDR1 is LNHDA and CDR2 SQIVND (reference sequence). The ends were cut back, 3 bases at V and 2 bases at J, with 10 bases in the middle. The CDR3 sequence is CASSIWGSNTEAFF. The CDR3 DNA reads TGTGCCAGTAGTATCTGGGGGAGTAACACTGAAGCTTTCTTT.

This chain joins TRBV7-2 and TRBJ2-2; possible D gene TRBD2, 5 bases. Trimming took off 3 bases at V and 0 bases at J, with 8 bases between the two ends. The CDR3 covers 15 residues. The germline V gene encodes CDR1 SGHTA and CDR2 FQGNSA. CDR3 in amino acids: CASSLVRANTGELFF. CDR3 sequence (DNA): TGTGCCAGCAGCTTGGTGCGGGCGAACACCGGGGAGCTGTTTTTT.

This rearrangement joins TRBV7-9 to TRBJ2-3, with D perhaps matching TRBD1 (5 bases). Germline assignment: CDR1 SEHNR and CDR2 FQNEAQ (reference sequence). Trimming removed 5 bases at V and 2 bases at J, with 11 bases between. The CDR3 loop spans 14 amino acids. The DNA for the CDR3 is TGTGCCAGCAGCCCTCGACAGTTCACAGATACGCAGTATTTT. It encodes CASSPRQFTDTQYF.

This clone was counted only a few times. This sequence joins TRBV6-6 and TRBJ2-7, with D perhaps matching TRBD1 or TRBD2 (5 bases each). The CDR3 has 14 amino acids. Germline V lookup: CDR1 MNHNY, CDR2 SVGAGI (reference sequence). Trimming left V 4 bases short and J 3 bases short, with 13 bases between. The CDR3 DNA sequence: TGTGCCAGCAGTTTTGACCCGGGACGCTACGAGCAGTACTTC. Translated: CASSFDPGRYEQYF.

The V call is TRBV28, the J call TRBJ2-3; D may correspond to TRBD1 or TRBD2 (5 bases each). This CDR3 spans 17 amino acids. The V end was cut by 5 bases, the J end by 2 bases, with 20 bases between. Germline CDR1 is MDHEN and CDR2 is SYDVKM. CDR3 amino acids: CASSRGSQAVPTDTQYF. CDR3 DNA sequence: TGTGCCAGCAGTAGGGGCTCCCAAGCGGTGCCCACAGATACGCAGTATTTT.

This sequence joins TRBV27 and TRBJ2-1; D not certain. The V end lost 7 bases, the J end lost 3 bases, and 16 bases lay between the germline ends. This CDR3 region has 15 residues. Germline V gene lookup returns CDR1 MNHEY and CDR2 SMNVEV (reference sequence). The CDR3 sequence is CASMEVLSIYNEQFF. CDR3 coding DNA: TGTGCCAGCATGGAAGTTCTCTCTATCTACAATGAGCAGTTCTTC.

The V call is TRBV9, the J call TRBJ1-2, with 7 bases that match TRBD1. The germline gives CDR1 SGDLS, CDR2 YYNGEE. The V and J ends lost 3 bases and 3 bases, in that order; junction bases with no gene match: 11. This CDR3 spans 16 amino acids. The CDR3 reads CASSAPRGGFHYGYTF. CDR3 bases: TGTGCCAGCAGCGCGCCCAGGGGGGGATTCCACTATGGCTACACCTTC.

J is TRBJ2-2 and V is TRBV29-1; 8 bases match TRBD2. With 4 bases clipped from V and 4 bases from J, the junction kept 8 bases outside the gene matches. The CDR3 length is 15 residues. Germline CDR1 reads SQVTM; CDR2 reads ANQGSEA. The CDR3, as DNA: TGCAGCGTTGTACCCGCGGGGGGCCTCACCGGGGAGCTGTTTTTT. It codes for CSVVPAGGLTGELFF.

The chain couples TRBV7-2 to TRBJ2-3; D may correspond to TRBD1 or TRBD2 (5 bases each). Between the trimmed V and J ends, which lost 0 bases and 9 bases, there was a span of 7 bases. Per germline, CDR1 SGHTA and CDR2 FQGNSA. The CDR3 contains 12 residues. As DNA, the CDR3 is TGTGCCAGCAGCTTAGCAGAGGGGACGCAGTATTTT. Translated, it gives CASSLAEGTQYF.

CDR3 coding DNA: TGTGCCAGCAGCAGAACAGGGGAAGCTTTCTTT. Its protein is CASSRTGEAFF. J is TRBJ1-1 and V is TRBV28; possibly TRBD1 for D (6 bases). Germline CDR1 MDHEN, CDR2 SYDVKM. The V and J ends lost 6 bases and 8 bases respectively, with 10 bases between them. The CDR3 covers 11 residues.

The chain has TRBV7-4 and TRBJ2-7; no reliable D call. Germline CDR1 is SGHVT and CDR2 is SQSDAQ. V was clipped by 6 bases and J by 0 bases, with 15 bases between them. The CDR3 is made up of 15 amino acids. The CDR3 DNA reads as TGTGCCAGCAGTCCAAAACCGGGTAGCTCCTACGAGCAGTACTTC. Its protein product is CASSPKPGSSYEQYF.

This clone has only a few counts. This sequence joins TRBV20-1 and TRBJ1-2; TRBD1 might be the D (6 bases). The CDR3 extends over 11 amino acids. In germline, CDR1 is DFQATT, CDR2 SNEGSKA (reference sequence). In DNA form, the CDR3 reads TGCAGCCCCAGGGGACCCTATGGCTACACCTTC. This codes for CSPRGPYGYTF.

This chain uses TRBV28 with TRBJ1-1; unclear D gene. V shed 11 bases and J shed 3 bases, with 16 bases lying between them. The CDR3 is made up of 13 amino acids. Germline-derived CDR1 and CDR2 are MDHEN and SYDVKM. The CDR3 region is CARVYQWDTEAFF. The CDR3 region has the DNA TGTGCCCGAGTTTACCAATGGGACACTGAAGCTTTCTTT.

The J gene is TRBJ1-1, the V gene TRBV7-9; D gene ambiguous. Germline lookup yields CDR1 SEHNR and CDR2 FQNEAQ (reference sequence). CDR3 length: 12 residues. Between the trimmed V and J ends, which lost 5 bases and 11 bases, there was a span of 15 bases. The CDR3 protein is CASSPDRAWAFF. DNA of the CDR3: TGTGCCAGCAGCCCTGATAGAGCGTGGGCTTTCTTT.

This clone was found once. The chain is built from TRBV7-2 and TRBJ1-2; no clear D gene. V lost 5 bases to trimming and J lost 4 bases, with 5 bases between them. The germline V gene encodes CDR1 SGHTA and CDR2 FQGNSA. This CDR3 has 11 residues. For the CDR3, the DNA is TGTGCCAGCAGCCCTGGCTATGGCTACACCTTC. The encoded protein is CASSPGYGYTF. Using reference TRBV7-2 and TRBJ1-2 for the parts outside the CDR3, the full variable domain is GAGVSQSPSNKVTEKGKDVELRCDPISGHTALYWYRQSLGQGLEFLIYFQGNSAPDKSGLPSDRFSAERTGGSVSTLTIQRTQQEDSAVYLCASSPGYGYTFGSGTRLTVV.

The chain employs TRBV28 and TRBJ1-1; 7 nucleotides align to TRBD1. The CDR3 contains 11 residues. Germline V gene sequence: CDR1 MDHEN, CDR2 SYDVKM. V lost 5 bases and J lost 7; bases outside the gene matches: 1. The CDR3 coding sequence is TGTGCCAGCAGTGGGACAGTTGAAGCTTTCTTT. The encoded protein is CASSGTVEAFF.

The chain has TRBV5-4 and TRBJ1-1; the D is unclear. The CDR3 is made up of 12 amino acids. The ends were cut back, 9 bases at V and 0 bases at J, with 9 bases in the middle. The germline CDR1 and CDR2 sequences are SGHNT and YYREEE (reference sequence). CDR3 coding DNA: TGTGCCACTCATACCATGAACACTGAAGCTTTCTTT. Translating gives CATHTMNTEAFF.

The chain combines TRBV2 with TRBJ1-2; D might be TRBD1 (6 bases). The CDR3 loop spans 15 amino acids. Germline V gene data show CDR1 as SNHLY and CDR2 as FYNNEI. Trimming took off 6 bases at V and 2 bases at J, with 16 bases between the two ends. DNA of the CDR3: TGTGCCAGCAGGTTACAGGGCCTTGAGAACTATGGCTACACCTTC. The encoded protein is CASRLQGLENYGYTF.

The count of this clone is one. The gene calls are TRBV19 and TRBJ2-7, with 7 bases lining up with TRBD1. The germline V gene encodes CDR1 LNHDA and CDR2 SQIVND (reference sequence). The CDR3 covers 13 residues. The CDR3 DNA reads TGTACACGGCTTTGCCGACAGGGCTGCGAGCAGTACTTC. It translates to CTRLCRQGCEQYF.

V gene TRBV7-9 combines with J gene TRBJ1-4, with D perhaps TRBD1 (6 bases). This CDR3 has 16 amino acids. Trimming took off 5 bases at V and 2 bases at J, with 15 bases between the two ends. The germline V gene encodes CDR1 SEHNR and CDR2 FQNEAQ (reference sequence). CDR3 loop: CASSLRGMGTNEKLFF. CDR3 in DNA: TGTGCCAGCAGCCTCAGGGGCATGGGGACTAATGAAAAACTGTTTTTT.

V gene TRBV7-3 combines with J gene TRBJ2-1, with 9 bases fitting TRBD2. Trimming removed 3 bases from V and 5 bases from J; junction bases left unmatched: 2. The V gene's germline CDR1 is SGHTA and CDR2 FQGTGA. CDR3 length: 14 amino acids. Here the CDR3 reads CASSLGLANNEQFF. In DNA, the CDR3 is TGTGCCAGCAGCTTGGGACTAGCCAACAATGAGCAGTTCTTC. The full variable domain, its missing parts supplied by reference TRBV7-3 and TRBJ2-1, is GAGVSQTPSNKVTEKGKYVELRCDPISGHTALYWYRQSLGQGPEFLIYFQGTGAADDSGLPNDRFFAVRPEGSVSTLKIQRTERGDSAVYLCASSLGLANNEQFFGPGTRLTVL.

The gene calls are TRBV28 and TRBJ1-5, with no clear D. The CDR3 extends over 14 amino acids. In germline, CDR1 is MDHEN, CDR2 SYDVKM. Trimming removed 3 bases from V and 0 bases from J, with 6 bases in between. CDR3 loop: CASSLPDSNQPQHF. Written as DNA, the CDR3 is TGTGCCAGCAGTTTGCCAGATAGCAATCAGCCCCAGCATTTT.

The chain links TRBV10-3 to TRBJ1-1; D uncertain. CDR1 and CDR2 (germline): ENHRY, SYGVKD. V was clipped by 4 bases and J by 0 bases, with 9 bases between them. This CDR3 is built from 14 residues. CDR3 amino acids: CAISGVNLNTEAFF. The CDR3 nucleotides read TGTGCCATCAGTGGGGTTAACCTGAACACTGAAGCTTTCTTT.

This clone was counted once. The rearrangement joins TRBV5-1 to TRBJ2-7; D is possibly TRBD1 (5 bases). Trimming pared 8 bases from V and 7 bases from J, leaving 19 bases between. The germline V gene encodes CDR1 SGHRS and CDR2 YFSETQ. CDR3 length: 13 amino acids. In nucleotides, the CDR3 is TGCGCCAGTAGAGAGCAGGGTATAGGGGAGCAGTACTTC. This codes for CASREQGIGEQYF.

CDR3 loop: CAWSTYGQGVRKLFF. The CDR3 DNA is TGTGCCTGGAGTACGTACGGACAGGGTGTTCGAAAACTGTTTTTT. V is TRBV30 and J is TRBJ1-4; 8 bases are shared with TRBD1. The CDR3 spans 15 residues. Germline V lookup: CDR1 GTSNPN, CDR2 SVGIG (reference sequence). With 2 bases clipped from V and 10 bases from J, the junction kept 12 bases outside the gene matches.

V is TRBV5-6 and J is TRBJ1-5; D not certain. V was cut by 0 bases and J by 6 bases, with 13 bases left in between. This CDR3 has 15 amino acids. The V gene's germline CDR1 is SGHDT and CDR2 YYEEEE. The CDR3 reads CASSLGRNPGQPQHF. For the CDR3, the DNA is TGTGCCAGCAGCTTGGGCAGGAACCCTGGTCAGCCCCAGCATTTT.